Presented here are 12 T cell receptor beta chains from one specimen sequenced in a study of control samples from healthy donors and cancer patients (TCRdb year 2020). The library relied on the immunoSEQ multiplex PCR assay. Drawn from immuneACCESS, this table holds only the in-frame rearrangements with V and J called that TCRdb kept. Clones are partly lost; checked studies trace under half to an unresolved V gene and leave the rest unexplained. Present in this sample are 150,000 to 200,000 clones, 88% of which were seen just once. The top ten clones comprise 1.5% to 2% of the sample. Sequenced material: blood. The origin of the receptors is a man aged 18 to 30 in good health.

This chain connects TRBV2 to TRBJ1-5; D may be TRBD1 (5 bases). V lost 3 bases to trimming and J lost 2 bases, with 8 bases between them. The CDR3 consists of 14 residues. Germline V gene sequence: CDR1 SNHLY, CDR2 FYNNEI. CDR3 sequence: CASSEGTRNQPQHF. The CDR3, as DNA: TGTGCCAGCAGTGAGGGGACTCGCAATCAGCCCCAGCATTTT.

The V call is TRBV7-9, the J call TRBJ2-5; D is possibly TRBD2 (5 bases). The V gene lost 4 bases and the J gene lost 1 base, with 13 bases spanning the gap. This CDR3 has 15 residues. Per germline, CDR1 SEHNR and CDR2 FQNEAQ (reference sequence). CDR3 in amino acids: CASSSTRAPQETQYF. The CDR3 nucleotides read TGTGCCAGCAGCTCCACGAGGGCACCCCAAGAGACCCAGTACTTC.

The chain employs TRBV4-3 and TRBJ1-5; D is unclear. Trimming removed 0 bases from V and 0 bases from J, with 6 bases in between. CDR3 length: 15 amino acids. Germline assignment: CDR1 LGHNA and CDR2 YSLEER. CDR3 protein: CASSQETRSNQPQHF. The CDR3 DNA is TGCGCCAGCAGCCAAGAAACACGTAGCAATCAGCCCCAGCATTTT.

In nucleotides, the CDR3 is TGTGCCAGTCACCCGGGACAACTGAACACTGAAGCTTTCTTT. This encodes CASHPGQLNTEAFF. The rearrangement uses TRBV28 and TRBJ1-1; the D gene is possibly TRBD1 (6 bases). The V and J ends lost 9 bases and 0 bases respectively, with 14 bases between them. This CDR3 has 14 amino acids. Germline V gene data show CDR1 as MDHEN and CDR2 as SYDVKM.

V and J are TRBV2 and TRBJ2-7; D is possibly TRBD1 (5 bases). This CDR3 has 13 amino acids. Germline assignment: CDR1 SNHLY and CDR2 FYNNEI. The ends were cut back, 6 bases at V and 0 bases at J, with 9 bases in the middle. The CDR3 bases are TGTGCCAGCAGAGGGGCCCCCTCCTACGAGCAGTACTTC. This gives the protein CASRGAPSYEQYF. Looking up the rest from reference TRBV2 and TRBJ2-7 gives the full variable domain: EPEVTQTPSHQVTQMGQEVILRCVPISNHLYFYWYRQILGQKVEFLVSFYNNEISEKSEIFDDQFSVERPDGSNFTLKIRSTKLEDSAMYFCASRGAPSYEQYFGPGTRLTVT.

This clone showed up just once. V is TRBV27 and J is TRBJ2-1, with D perhaps TRBD2 (7 bases). This CDR3 region has 15 residues. The V gene's germline CDR1 is MNHEY and CDR2 SMNVEV (reference sequence). Trimming took 2 bases from V and 6 from J, leaving 14 bases between them. The CDR3 DNA follows: TGTGCCAGCAGTTTACGCGGGGGCGGGAGCAATGAGCAGTTCTTC. It is translated as CASSLRGGGSNEQFF.

The V call is TRBV2, the J call TRBJ2-3, with 7 positions matching TRBD2. Germline CDR1 SNHLY, CDR2 FYNNEI. The trim removed 3 bases at V and 3 bases at J, leaving 6 bases unmatched. This CDR3 is built from 15 residues. The CDR3 loop reads CASSDPGGKTDTQYF. The CDR3 nucleotides are TGTGCCAGCAGTGACCCCGGGGGGAAGACAGATACGCAGTATTTT. The full variable domain, rest sourced from reference TRBV2 and TRBJ2-3, is EPEVTQTPSHQVTQMGQEVILRCVPISNHLYFYWYRQILGQKVEFLVSFYNNEISEKSEIFDDQFSVERPDGSNFTLKIRSTKLEDSAMYFCASSDPGGKTDTQYFGPGTRLTVL.

The chain combines TRBV5-5 with TRBJ2-7; D ambiguous. Germline CDR1 SGHKS, CDR2 YYEKEE (reference sequence). The length of the CDR3 is 13 residues. V was trimmed by 5 bases and J by 2 bases, leaving 11 bases between them. CDR3 region: CASRVGLTYEQYF. CDR3 in DNA: TGTGCCAGCAGGGTAGGGTTAACCTACGAGCAGTACTTC.

The chain has TRBV7-2 and TRBJ1-1; 11 bases agree with TRBD1. This CDR3 is 15 amino acids long. The J segment lost 7 bases and the V segment lost 1 base, leaving 5 bases of the junction unmatched. The germline CDR1 and CDR2 sequences are SGHTA and FQGNSA. The DNA of the CDR3 is TGTGCCAGCAGCTTAGGGACAGGGGGCTGGGGTGAAGCTTTCTTT. Protein sequence: CASSLGTGGWGEAFF.

The table lists this clone with a count of one. This rearrangement joins TRBV5-6 to TRBJ2-5; D may match TRBD1 or TRBD2 (5 bases each). CDR1 SGHDT and CDR2 YYEEEE come from the germline V gene. Trimming shortened V by 4 bases and J by 1 base, and 14 bases separated the two germline ends. This CDR3 region has 15 residues. The CDR3 nucleotides read TGTGCCAGCAGCCGAACTAGGGGCCTCCAAGAGACCCAGTACTTC. Protein: CASSRTRGLQETQYF.

This CDR3 reads CSAAGNTEAFF. The CDR3 DNA follows: TGCAGTGCAGCCGGGAACACTGAAGCTTTCTTT. V usage is TRBV20-1 and J usage is TRBJ1-1; D remains unclear. CDR1 is DFQATT and CDR2 is SNEGSKA in the germline V gene (reference sequence). V lost 6 bases, J lost 1 base, and 6 bases lay in between. This CDR3 is 11 amino acids long.

This chain joins TRBV28 and TRBJ2-5; no clear D gene. This CDR3 spans 12 amino acids. Trimming stripped 5 bases from V and 5 bases from J, with 9 bases between. Per germline, CDR1 MDHEN and CDR2 SYDVKM. CDR3 coding DNA: TGTGCCAGCAGTCCCGGATGGGAGACCCAGTACTTC. This gives the protein CASSPGWETQYF.